The rows below give T cell receptor beta chains drawn from one sample of a study of glioma-infiltrating T cells. TCRdb passed the multiplex PCR reads through MiXCR, listing each CDR3 protein once. The table includes around 170,000 distinct CDR3 sequences, about 40% detected once. The source material was glioma tissue, nonneoplastic brain tissue, or PBMCs (not recorded which). The receptors shown here come from a human donor with low-grade glioma or glioblastoma, undergoing nonglioma brain surgery, or in good health (not recorded which). Both conserved end residues are part of each CDR3. D genes are given only for firm matches. Clone size is stated in some rows and not others, as once, few, many or a class when expanded.

CDR3 protein: CASSLVLDGHEQYF
CDR3 DNA: TGTGCCAGCAGTTTGGTGCTGGACGGCCACGAGCAGTACTTC
D gene: .
V gene: TRBV28
J gene: TRBJ2-7
clone size: .

CDR3 protein: CSARDLGGNNEAFF
CDR3 DNA: TGCAGTGCTAGAGATCTTGGGGGGAACAATGAAGCTTTCTTT
D gene: .
V gene: TRBV20-1
J gene: TRBJ1-1
clone size: .

CDR3 protein: CAISNPRAEEETQYF
CDR3 DNA: TGTGCCATCAGTAATCCGCGGGCGGAAGAAGAGACCCAGTACTTC
D gene: .
V gene: TRBV10-3
J gene: TRBJ2-5
clone size: many

CDR3 protein: CASSPARFGGTDTQYF
CDR3 DNA: TGTGCCAGCAGCCCTGCTCGGTTCGGGGGTACAGATACGCAGTATTTT
D gene: .
V gene: TRBV6-1
J gene: TRBJ2-3
clone size: many

CDR3 protein: CASTYRPSSYEQYF
CDR3 DNA: TGTGCCAGCACGTATCGGCCGAGCTCCTACGAGCAGTACTTC
D gene: .
V gene: TRBV6-2/TRBV6-3
J gene: TRBJ2-7
clone size: .

CDR3 protein: CAATLQGPAGELFF
CDR3 DNA: TGTGCCGCAACTCTACAGGGGCCTGCCGGGGAGCTGTTTTTT
D gene: TRBD1
V gene: TRBV2
J gene: TRBJ2-2
clone size: .

CDR3 protein: CSAREALTYNEQFF
CDR3 DNA: TGCAGTGCTAGAGAGGCCCTTACCTACAATGAGCAGTTCTTC
D gene: .
V gene: TRBV20-1
J gene: TRBJ2-1
clone size: many

CDR3 protein: CASARQPSPYEQYF
CDR3 DNA: TGTGCCAGCGCCCGACAACCGAGTCCCTACGAGCAGTACTTC
D gene: .
V gene: TRBV2
J gene: TRBJ2-7
clone size: .

CDR3 protein: CASSLHKAGGTDTQYF
CDR3 DNA: TGTGCCAGCAGTTTACACAAAGCGGGTGGCACAGATACGCAGTATTTT
D gene: .
V gene: TRBV25-1
J gene: TRBJ2-3
clone size: .

CDR3 protein: CASSRTSRDEQFF
CDR3 DNA: TGTGCCAGCAGTCGGACTAGCCGGGATGAGCAGTTCTTC
D gene: TRBD2
V gene: TRBV12-3/TRBV12-4
J gene: TRBJ2-1
clone size: .

CDR3 protein: CAISWGRGDEQYF
CDR3 DNA: TGTGCCATCAGTTGGGGCAGGGGCGACGAGCAGTACTTC
D gene: .
V gene: TRBV10-3
J gene: TRBJ2-7
clone size: many

CDR3 protein: CSPRRDGQETQYF
CDR3 DNA: TGCAGTCCTCGCCGGGACGGCCAAGAGACCCAGTACTTC
D gene: .
V gene: TRBV20-1
J gene: TRBJ2-5
clone size: many

CDR3 protein: CASSLWIADTYEQYF
CDR3 DNA: TGTGCCAGCAGTTTATGGATAGCTGACACCTACGAGCAGTACTTC
D gene: .
V gene: TRBV12-3/TRBV12-4
J gene: TRBJ2-7
clone size: .

CDR3 protein: CASSPEQRHTDTQYF
CDR3 DNA: TGCGCCAGCAGCCCGGAGCAGAGACACACAGATACGCAGTATTTT
D gene: .
V gene: TRBV4-1
J gene: TRBJ2-3
clone size: few

CDR3 protein: CASSFTHSGTYEQYF
CDR3 DNA: TGTGCCAGCAGTTTTACTCATAGCGGGACCTACGAGCAGTACTTC
D gene: TRBD2
V gene: TRBV28
J gene: TRBJ2-7
clone size: .

CDR3 protein: CSASEVGPLNEKLFF
CDR3 DNA: TGCAGTGCTAGCGAAGTAGGCCCTTTAAATGAAAAACTGTTTTTT
D gene: .
V gene: TRBV20-1
J gene: TRBJ1-4
clone size: many

CDR3 protein: CSARTGSYYEQYF
CDR3 DNA: TGCAGTGCTAGGACCGGGAGCTACTACGAGCAGTACTTC
D gene: .
V gene: TRBV20-1
J gene: TRBJ2-7
clone size: many

CDR3 protein: CSAMGGGWSTDTQYF
CDR3 DNA: TGCAGTGCTATGGGGGGGGGGTGGAGCACAGATACGCAGTATTTT
D gene: TRBD2
V gene: TRBV20-1
J gene: TRBJ2-3
clone size: many